The next 31 T cell receptor beta chains were all read from a single sample in a study of cytomegalovirus exposure and HLA in healthy donors. Amplification used 60 Vbeta primers and 13 Jbeta primers. Generated by immunoSEQ multiplex PCR, the TCRdb table keeps only in-frame clones and is missing some. The table includes some 130,000 clones, more than 70% detected once. Sequencing was done on a sample of PBMCs. These receptors were obtained from a human donor in good health.

The rearrangement links TRBV28 to TRBJ1-2; D perhaps matches TRBD1 (5 bases). From germline, CDR1 is MDHEN and CDR2 SYDVKM. V gave up 4 bases and J gave up 6 bases, with 9 bases separating them. This CDR3 has 12 residues. The CDR3, as DNA: TGTGCCAGCAGTTGGGACTCGAATGGCTACACCTTC. It is translated as CASSWDSNGYTF.

This clone occurred a few times. The J gene is TRBJ1-5, the V gene TRBV19; D not resolved. This CDR3 has 13 residues. Germline loops: CDR1 LNHDA, CDR2 SQIVND (reference sequence). Trimming pared 4 bases from V and 4 bases from J, leaving 8 bases between. CDR3 protein: CASSTTQNQPQHF. As DNA, the CDR3 is TGTGCCAGTAGTACTACACAGAATCAGCCCCAGCATTTT.

The chain uses TRBV6-1 and TRBJ1-2; 7 bases line up with TRBD1. CDR3 size: 13 residues. Looked up from germline, CDR1 is MNHNS and CDR2 is SASEGT. Germline trimming cut 7 bases from V and 5 bases from J; bases unmatched to any gene: 7. The CDR3 coding sequence is TGTGCCAGCATCGGGACAGAGGCTTATGGCTACACCTTC. It is translated as CASIGTEAYGYTF.

V usage is TRBV6-5 and J usage is TRBJ1-1; D is unclear. Trimming stripped 0 bases from V and 1 base from J, with 6 bases between. From germline, CDR1 is MNHEY and CDR2 SVGAGI. This CDR3 contains 14 residues. In nucleotides, the CDR3 is TGTGCCAGCAGTTACTCGCCAGGGAACACTGAAGCTTTCTTT. As protein: CASSYSPGNTEAFF.

The chain links TRBV9 to TRBJ2-2; the D gene is possibly TRBD1 (5 bases). V was clipped by 1 base and J by 6 bases, with 13 bases between them. The germline gives CDR1 SGDLS, CDR2 YYNGEE. The CDR3 has 15 amino acids. The CDR3 DNA is TGTGCCAGCAGCGTATATCAGGGCCACGCCGGGGAGCTGTTTTTT. Translated: CASSVYQGHAGELFF.

CDR3: CASSYGGGRRNIQYF. The CDR3, as DNA: TGTGCCAGCAGTTACGGCGGGGGAAGGAGAAACATTCAGTACTTC. This chain connects TRBV27 to TRBJ2-4, with 7 bases aligning to TRBD2. Germline assignment: CDR1 MNHEY and CDR2 SMNVEV (reference sequence). The CDR3 is 15 amino acids. V dropped 4 bases and J dropped 6; count of bases not matched to a gene: 9.

The rearrangement links TRBV2 to TRBJ1-5; D gene uncertain. The length of the CDR3 is 13 residues. V shed 9 bases and J shed 3 bases, with 12 bases lying between them. Germline V gives CDR1 SNHLY, CDR2 FYNNEI. CDR3 region: CASFQDYNQPQHF. For the CDR3, the DNA is TGTGCCAGTTTTCAGGATTACAATCAGCCCCAGCATTTT.

The chain links TRBV5-1 to TRBJ2-7, with 7 bases aligning to TRBD1. With V trimmed by 8 bases and J by 4 bases, 6 bases remained unmatched. CDR3 length: 12 residues. Looked up from germline, CDR1 is SGHRS and CDR2 is YFSETQ. The CDR3 DNA reads TGCGCCAGTGGGACAGAAGCATACGAGCAGTACTTC. Its translation is CASGTEAYEQYF. The variable domain in full, completed from reference TRBV5-1 and TRBJ2-7, reads KAGVTQTPRYLIKTRGQQVTLSCSPISGHRSVSWYQQTPGQGLQFLFEYFSETQRNKGNFPGRFSGRQFSNSRSEMNVSTLELGDSALYLCASGTEAYEQYFGPGTRLTVT.

The chain is built from TRBV4-1 and TRBJ2-5, with no clear D. Trimming removed 0 bases from V and 2 bases from J, with 10 bases in between. Germline V gives CDR1 MGHRA, CDR2 YSYEKL. This CDR3 is 15 amino acids long. The CDR3: CASSQDDYQQETQYF. The DNA for the CDR3 is TGCGCCAGCAGCCAAGATGATTATCAGCAAGAGACCCAGTACTTC.

The gene calls are TRBV7-2 and TRBJ1-1; D gene unclear. The germline CDR1 and CDR2 sequences are SGHTA and FQGNSA. Trimming left V 5 bases short and J 1 base short, with 14 bases between. The CDR3 totals 15 residues. CDR3 DNA sequence: TGTGCCAGCAGCCCCAACCTTTCAGGGAACACTGAAGCTTTCTTT. This codes for CASSPNLSGNTEAFF. Drawing the rest from reference TRBV7-2 and TRBJ1-1, the complete variable domain is GAGVSQSPSNKVTEKGKDVELRCDPISGHTALYWYRQSLGQGLEFLIYFQGNSAPDKSGLPSDRFSAERTGGSVSTLTIQRTQQEDSAVYLCASSPNLSGNTEAFFGQGTRLTVV.

As for this clone: The sample has other DNA sequences that encode this CDR3 too. CDR3 protein: CASSVQLNTEAFF. Written as DNA, the CDR3 is TGTGCCAGCAGTGTCCAGTTAAACACTGAAGCTTTCTTT. The chain carries TRBV6-1 and TRBJ1-1, with D unresolved. The V gene lost 4 bases and the J gene lost 2 bases, with 8 bases spanning the gap. CDR1 and CDR2 from the germline V gene are MNHNS and SASEGT. The CDR3 extends over 13 amino acids.

Points on this clone: The same CDR3 arises from other DNA sequences in this sample as well. The chain employs TRBV2 and TRBJ2-5; a possible D gene is TRBD2 (6 bases). The germline gives CDR1 SNHLY, CDR2 FYNNEI. V was cut by 8 bases and J by 5 bases, with 15 bases left in between. The CDR3 extends over 13 amino acids. CDR3 sequence (DNA): TGTGCCAGCTCGTTCTCGGGGGAGGAGACCCAGTACTTC. Translated, it gives CASSFSGEETQYF.

The chain employs TRBV16 and TRBJ2-4; D not certain. Germline lookup yields CDR1 KGHSY and CDR2 FQNENV. V was trimmed by 1 base and J by 0 bases, leaving 7 bases between them. The CDR3 consists of 15 residues. CDR3 nucleotide sequence: TGTGCCAGCAGCCAATTCCTCCTAGCCAAAAACATTCAGTACTTC. Translating gives CASSQFLLAKNIQYF.

The V gene is TRBV5-1, the J gene TRBJ2-4; TRBD1 aligns across 9 bases. J was trimmed by 4 bases and V by 4 bases; bases with no gene match: 12. This CDR3 has 17 amino acids. The V gene's germline CDR1 is SGHRS and CDR2 YFSETQ. The CDR3: CASSPLPGQGAKNIQYF. CDR3 DNA sequence: TGCGCCAGCAGCCCCCTCCCGGGACAGGGTGCAAAAAACATTCAGTACTTC.

V and J are TRBV14 and TRBJ2-3; 8 nucleotides match TRBD1. The trim removed 4 bases at V and 5 bases at J, leaving 17 bases unmatched. The CDR3 sequence is 18 residues long. CDR1 and CDR2 (germline): SGHDN, FVKESK. CDR3 in DNA: TGTGCCAGCAGCCCTCCCCCCACTGACAGGGGCAGGGGAGATACGCAGTATTTT. Translation: CASSPPPTDRGRGDTQYF.

The genes are TRBV21-1 and TRBJ2-3; the table's D call, TRBD2, was not checked against the DNA. TRBV21-1 is marked as a pseudogene. The CDR3 consists of 16 residues. CDR3 DNA: TGTGCCAGCAGCAAGGGGGGGAGGAGTAAACACGATACGCAGTATTTT. This encodes CASSKGGRSKHDTQYF.

The rearrangement joins TRBV28 to TRBJ1-2; D call uncertain. From germline, CDR1 is MDHEN and CDR2 SYDVKM. The CDR3 is 16 amino acids. V dropped 6 bases and J dropped 1 base, with 18 bases sitting between them. CDR3 region: CASSHGIFTLNYGYTF. The CDR3 bases are TGTGCCAGCAGCCACGGGATCTTCACTCTTAACTATGGCTACACCTTC.

This clone came up a few times. The genes are TRBV4-1 and TRBJ1-4, with 7 bases that match TRBD1. The V gene end was trimmed by 6 bases and the J gene end by 8 bases; junction bases not matched to a gene: 9. CDR3 size: 14 residues. The germline CDR1 and CDR2 sequences are MGHRA and YSYEKL. The CDR3 bases are TGCGCCAGCAGACGGACAGGTTTTGGAGAAAAACTGTTTTTT. This sequence encodes CASRRTGFGEKLFF.

CDR3 sequence (DNA): TGTGCCAGCGGGCTAGCGGGGGCCATAGTAACGTACAATGAGCAGTTCTTC. Protein: CASGLAGAIVTYNEQFF. The gene calls are TRBV5-6 and TRBJ2-1; 10 nucleotides match TRBD2. The CDR3 is 17 residues long. CDR1 SGHDT and CDR2 YYEEEE come from the germline V gene. Trimming cost V 7 bases and J 4 bases; bases outside gene matches: 14.

This clone was seen a few times. The J gene is TRBJ2-3, the V gene TRBV28, with D tentatively TRBD2 (7 bases). The CDR3 has 15 amino acids. Trimming left V 11 bases short and J 2 bases short, with 20 bases between. Looked up from germline, CDR1 is MDHEN and CDR2 is SYDVKM. CDR3 DNA: TGTGCCCACACCGGGGGGCAGCCGGACACAGATACGCAGTATTTT. Encoded protein: CAHTGGQPDTDTQYF.

CDR3 region: CASSQDDWVHYEQYF. The CDR3 bases are TGCGCCAGCAGCCAAGACGACTGGGTGCACTACGAGCAGTACTTC. This chain joins TRBV4-1 and TRBJ2-7; D is unclear. V was trimmed by 0 bases and J by 3 bases, leaving 12 bases between them. Germline V gene sequence: CDR1 MGHRA, CDR2 YSYEKL. There are 15 residues in the CDR3.

J is TRBJ2-7 and V is TRBV6-1; 13 bases are a match to TRBD2. V lost 6 bases to trimming and J lost 2 bases; unmatched junction nucleotides: 4. Germline lookup yields CDR1 MNHNS and CDR2 SASEGT. CDR3 length: 15 residues. The CDR3 DNA follows: TGTGCCAGCAGGGGACTAGCGGGGCAACCCTACGAGCAGTACTTC. This gives the protein CASRGLAGQPYEQYF.

J is TRBJ2-2 and V is TRBV11-2; 8 bases are a match to TRBD1. CDR3 length equals 16 residues. Germline values: CDR1 SGHAT, CDR2 FQNNGV. Trimming at V came to 6 bases and at J to 2 bases, leaving 8 bases not matched to a gene. The CDR3 coding sequence is TGTGCCAGCAGGACCTACAGGGGGAATAACACCGGGGAGCTGTTTTTT. The encoded protein is CASRTYRGNNTGELFF.

The chain links TRBV9 to TRBJ2-3; 7 bases are shared with TRBD1. Germline assignment: CDR1 SGDLS and CDR2 YYNGEE. J lost 2 bases, V lost 1 base, and 7 bases had no gene match. The CDR3 has 16 residues. CDR3 in DNA: TGTGCCAGCAGCGTATCGCCGGGACAGAACACAGATACGCAGTATTTT. As protein: CASSVSPGQNTDTQYF.

The chain couples TRBV15 to TRBJ1-2, with unresolved D. Trimming shortened V by 1 base and J by 3 bases, and 9 bases separated the two germline ends. The CDR3 loop spans 14 amino acids. Germline V gene lookup returns CDR1 LNHNV and CDR2 YYDKDF (reference sequence). The CDR3 loop is CATSRGSGDYGYTF. DNA for the CDR3: TGTGCCACCAGCAGAGGTAGCGGGGACTATGGCTACACCTTC.

The chain is built from TRBV9 and TRBJ1-5, with no clear D. Trimming pared 6 bases from V and 5 bases from J, leaving 21 bases between. Germline V gene data show CDR1 as SGDLS and CDR2 as YYNGEE. The CDR3 contains 16 residues. CDR3 region: CASKNKAEREDQPQHF. CDR3 nucleotides: TGTGCCAGCAAGAACAAGGCTGAGCGTGAGGATCAGCCCCAGCATTTT.

The rearrangement links TRBV27 to TRBJ2-7; a weak D match, TRBD1 (5 bases). Germline CDR1 and CDR2: MNHEY and SMNVEV (reference sequence). Deletions cut 2 bases from V and 3 bases from J, with 14 bases between. The CDR3 loop spans 15 amino acids. In DNA form, the CDR3 reads TGTGCCAGCAGTTTAACAGGAGCAGCCATCTACGAGCAGTACTTC. The encoded protein is CASSLTGAAIYEQYF.

V usage is TRBV12-5 and J usage is TRBJ1-1, with 9 positions matching TRBD1. Germline values: CDR1 LGHNT, CDR2 FRNRAP. V lost 7 bases to trimming and J lost 5 bases; unmatched junction nucleotides: 11. The CDR3 runs to 15 residues. CDR3 residues: CASAPSRTGETEAFF. As DNA, the CDR3 is TGTGCTAGTGCCCCAAGCCGGACAGGGGAGACTGAAGCTTTCTTT.

This clone was counted only a few times. The CDR3 DNA reads as TGTGCCAGCAGCGTTGCCCCGGGGTTAAACACTGAAGCTTTCTTT. Protein: CASSVAPGLNTEAFF. The gene calls are TRBV9 and TRBJ1-1, with D unclear. Germline V CDR1 and CDR2: SGDLS, YYNGEE. Trimming shortened V by 2 bases and J by 2 bases, and 13 bases separated the two germline ends. The CDR3 is made up of 15 amino acids. The whole variable domain, filled in from reference TRBV9 and TRBJ1-1, reads DSGVTQTPKHLITATGQRVTLRCSPRSGDLSVYWYQQSLDQGLQFLIQYYNGEERAKGNILERFSAQQFPDLHSELNLSSLELGDSALYFCASSVAPGLNTEAFFGQGTRLTVV.

In its sample, this clone was seen a few times. The chain employs TRBV12-5 and TRBJ1-3; D remains unclear. From germline, CDR1 is LGHNT and CDR2 FRNRAP. The ends were cut back, 1 base at V and 2 bases at J, with 9 bases in the middle. The CDR3 loop spans 15 amino acids. The CDR3 nucleotides are TGTGCTAGTGGTTTGGGCGACTTACCTGGAAACACCATATATTTT. Its translation is CASGLGDLPGNTIYF.

The chain combines TRBV4-1 with TRBJ2-1; 7 bases are shared with TRBD1. Germline V gives CDR1 MGHRA, CDR2 YSYEKL. The CDR3 totals 17 residues. V was clipped by 2 bases and J by 0 bases; unmatched bases: 7. The CDR3, as DNA: TGCGCCAGCAGCCAAACGGGACAGTTGAGCTCCTACAATGAGCAGTTCTTC. Encoded protein: CASSQTGQLSSYNEQFF.